These T cell receptor beta chains were read from a single sample in a study of spatial heterogeneity in lung cancer. TCRdb called the 5' RACE reads again in MiXCR, with one record for every CDR3 protein. This sample yields tens of thousands of distinct CDR3 sequences, of which about an eighth are seen a single time; more than 40% belongs to the top ten. This sample comprised PBMCs, obtained at surgery. These receptors all come from a male donor with early-stage non-small cell lung cancer. The CDR3 runs from the conserved cysteine through the conserved F or W. D genes are given only for firm matches. Not all rows give a size; the values are once, few, many and, for expanded clones, a class.

D,J,V,size,DNA,CDR3
TRBD1,TRBJ2-5,TRBV5-1,NA,TGCGCCAGCAGCTTGGCCGGGACAGCCAAAGAGACCCAGTACTTC,CASSLAGTAKETQYF
TRBD2,TRBJ2-3,TRBV23-1,NA,TGCGCCAGCAGTCAACTAGCGGGAGCCACAGATACGCAGTATTTT,CASSQLAGATDTQYF
TRBD1,TRBJ2-7,TRBV28,few,TGTGCCAGCAGTTCCCAACAGGGGAACTTTAGCCCGCACTTC,CASSSQQGNFSPHF
NA,TRBJ1-6,TRBV18,NA,TGTGCCAGCTCTGCAGGGGATTCACCCCTCCACTTT,CASSAGDSPLHF
TRBD2,TRBJ2-7,TRBV3-1,NA,TGTGCCAGCAGCCTAGCGGGTTTGGAGGGACTAGCGCCCGCCTACGAGCAGTACTTC,CASSLAGLEGLAPAYEQYF
TRBD2,TRBJ2-5,TRBV28,NA,TGTGCCGCCGGAACTAGCGTACAAGAGACCCAGTACTTC,CAAGTSVQETQYF
NA,TRBJ1-3,TRBV27,many,TGTGCCAGCAGTCCGTCGGAGGGCCGGTCTGGAAACACCATATATTTT,CASSPSEGRSGNTIYF
TRBD2,TRBJ2-3,TRBV20-1,NA,TGCAGTGCTAACCCGGGACTAGCGGGGGGCACAGATACGCAGTATTTT,CSANPGLAGGTDTQYF
NA,TRBJ2-2,TRBV29-1,NA,TGCGGGGGGTTCACCGGGGAGCTGTTTTTT,CGGFTGELFF
NA,TRBJ2-1,TRBV4-1,few,TGCGCCAGCAGCCTGTCTCTAGCCTACAATGAGCAGTTCTTC,CASSLSLAYNEQFF
TRBD2,TRBJ2-7,TRBV7-9,few,TGTGCCAGCAGCTTATTTTCTAGCGGGAACTCCTACGAGCAGTACTTC,CASSLFSSGNSYEQYF
TRBD2,TRBJ2-5,TRBV5-1,few,TGCGCCAGCAGCCCCGGGACTAGGGGGAAGACCCAGTACTTC,CASSPGTRGKTQYF
NA,TRBJ2-7,TRBV20-1,few,TGCAGTGCTAGAGGCGGCCATCCGGTGGACGAGCAGTACTTC,CSARGGHPVDEQYF
NA,TRBJ2-1,TRBV10-3,few,TGTGCCATCACCTCGGGACTTAAGAACAATGAGCAGTTCTTC,CAITSGLKNNEQFF
TRBD1,TRBJ2-5,TRBV11-2,many,TGTGCCAGCACCGCAGGGGGCAGTCAGACCCAGTACTTC,CASTAGGSQTQYF